This note documents a single T cell receptor (beta chain) sequence. Antigen specificity is unknown. This CDR3 fails to terminate in the conserved phenylalanine or tryptophan, so it likely reflects a read error. Germline V gene data show CDR1 as KGHSH and CDR2 as LQKENI. The CDR3 contains 15 residues. After removal of 3 bases from V and 7 bases from J, the junction contained 10 bases not matched to a gene. A modified ARM-PCR protocol with three rounds of nested PCR amplified TCRbeta. In TCRdb, the multiplex PCR reads were re-called with MiXCR into one record per CDR3 protein. Seen here are tens of thousands of distinct CDR3 sequences, 55% to 70% observed once, and the top ten hold 25% to 35%. This sample's RNA came from whole unsorted tissue. Distant lung tissue was collected more than 3 cm away from the tumor edge. The data were obtained in a study of tumor and adjacent non-tumor tissue in lung cancer. Study overall: There were around 11 adenocarcinoma, a couple of squamous cell carcinoma and 1 small cell lung cancer cases. On average, productive TCRbeta reads reached roughly 3.9 million per sample. Study-wide results and limits: Tumor tissue had significantly higher TCR diversity than normal lung.

The sequence derives from a woman aged 50 to 60 with non-small cell lung cancer. The chain has TRBV18 and TRBJ2-7; 9 bases are a match to TRBD2. The sample was distant non-tumor lung tissue. CDR3 amino acids: CASSPPLAGGKEQYL. The CDR3 coding sequence is TGTGCCAGCTCACCTCCGTTGGCGGGAGGGAAAGAGCAGTACCTC.